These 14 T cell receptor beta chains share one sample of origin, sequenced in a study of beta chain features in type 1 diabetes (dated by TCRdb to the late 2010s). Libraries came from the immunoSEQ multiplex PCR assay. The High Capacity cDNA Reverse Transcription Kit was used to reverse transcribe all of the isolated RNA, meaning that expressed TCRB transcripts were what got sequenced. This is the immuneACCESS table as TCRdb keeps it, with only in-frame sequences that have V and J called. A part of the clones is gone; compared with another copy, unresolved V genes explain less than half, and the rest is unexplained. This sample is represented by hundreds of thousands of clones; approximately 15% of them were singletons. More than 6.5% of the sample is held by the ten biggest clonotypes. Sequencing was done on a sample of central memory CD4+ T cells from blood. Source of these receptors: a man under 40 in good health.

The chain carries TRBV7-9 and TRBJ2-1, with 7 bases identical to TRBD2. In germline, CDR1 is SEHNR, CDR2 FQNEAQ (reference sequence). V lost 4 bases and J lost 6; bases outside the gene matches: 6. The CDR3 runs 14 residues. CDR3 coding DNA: TGTGCCAGCAGCTCCGTCACTAGCGTCAATGAGCAGTTCTTC. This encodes CASSSVTSVNEQFF.

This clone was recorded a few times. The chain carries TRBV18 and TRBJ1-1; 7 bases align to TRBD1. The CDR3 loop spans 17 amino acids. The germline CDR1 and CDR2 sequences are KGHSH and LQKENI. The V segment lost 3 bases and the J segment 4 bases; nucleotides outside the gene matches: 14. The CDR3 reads CASSPHPLTGVGTEAFF. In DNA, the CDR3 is TGTGCCAGCTCACCCCACCCACTCACAGGGGTGGGCACTGAAGCTTTCTTT. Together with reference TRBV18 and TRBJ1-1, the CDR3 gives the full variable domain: NAGVMQNPRHLVRRRGQEARLRCSPMKGHSHVYWYRQLPEEGLKFMVYLQKENIIDESGMPKERFSAEFPKEGPSILRIQQVVRGDSAAYFCASSPHPLTGVGTEAFFGQGTRLTVV.

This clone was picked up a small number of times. The CDR3 DNA follows: TGTGCCAGCTCAGGCCCCGGGGATACGCAGTATTTT. Translating it yields CASSGPGDTQYF. The chain joins TRBV14 to TRBJ2-3; no clear D gene. The CDR3 contains 12 residues. V lost 8 bases, J lost 6 bases, and 12 bases lay in between. Germline assignment: CDR1 SGHDN and CDR2 FVKESK.

CDR3 coding DNA: TGTGCCAGCAGCTCGGGACTAGCGTTAGGGGGAGAGACCCAGTACTTC. Residues: CASSSGLALGGETQYF. The rearrangement links TRBV5-5 to TRBJ2-5; TRBD2 matches at 10 bases. Germline V gives CDR1 SGHKS, CDR2 YYEKEE (reference sequence). The CDR3 totals 16 residues. Trimming cost V 3 bases and J 4 bases; bases outside gene matches: 9.

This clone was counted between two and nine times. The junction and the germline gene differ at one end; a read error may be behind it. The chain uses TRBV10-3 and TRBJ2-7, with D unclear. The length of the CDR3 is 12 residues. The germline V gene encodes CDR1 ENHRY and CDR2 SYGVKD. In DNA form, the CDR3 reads TGTGCCAGCAGTAGGTACGGGTACGAGCAGTACTTC. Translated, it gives CASSRYGYEQYF.

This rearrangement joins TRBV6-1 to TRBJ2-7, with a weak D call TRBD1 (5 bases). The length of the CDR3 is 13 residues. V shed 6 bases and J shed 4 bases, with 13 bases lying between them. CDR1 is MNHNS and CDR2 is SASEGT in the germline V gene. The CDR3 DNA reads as TGTGCCAGCAGCCTGACAGTAGGTTACGAGCAGTACTTC. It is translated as CASSLTVGYEQYF.

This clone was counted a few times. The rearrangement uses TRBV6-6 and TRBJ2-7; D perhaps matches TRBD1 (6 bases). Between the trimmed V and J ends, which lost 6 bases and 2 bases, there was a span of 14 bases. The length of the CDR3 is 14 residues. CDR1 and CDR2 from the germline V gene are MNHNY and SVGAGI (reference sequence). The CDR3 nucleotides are TGTGCCAGCAGACTTGCCCAGGGGCCCTACGAGCAGTACTTC. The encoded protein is CASRLAQGPYEQYF.

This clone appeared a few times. The CDR3 bases are TGTGCCAGCAGCTTAGCCTCGGCGGGATTCTACAATGAGCAGTTCTTC. Translated, it gives CASSLASAGFYNEQFF. The V and J genes are TRBV11-3 and TRBJ2-1; tentatively, D is TRBD2 (6 bases). Germline CDR1 and CDR2: SGHNT and YENEEA. V was cut by 1 base and J by 3 bases, with 13 bases left in between. The length of the CDR3 is 16 residues.

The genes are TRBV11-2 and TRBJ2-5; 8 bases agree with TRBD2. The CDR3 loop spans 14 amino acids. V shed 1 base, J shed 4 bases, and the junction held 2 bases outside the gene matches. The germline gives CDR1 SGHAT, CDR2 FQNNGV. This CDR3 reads CASSLGGTRETQYF. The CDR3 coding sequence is TGTGCCAGCAGCTTAGGCGGGACTAGAGAGACCCAGTACTTC.

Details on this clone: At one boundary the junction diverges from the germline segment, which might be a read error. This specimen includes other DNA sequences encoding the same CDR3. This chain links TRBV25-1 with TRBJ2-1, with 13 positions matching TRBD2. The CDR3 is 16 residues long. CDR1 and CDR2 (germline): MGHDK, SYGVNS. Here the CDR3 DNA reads TGTGCTAGCAGTGAGTACAGACTAGCGGGGGGCAATGAGCAGTTCTTC. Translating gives CASSEYRLAGGNEQFF.

CDR3 coding DNA: TGTGCCAGCCAGGGGTACAGCAATCAGCCCCAGCATTTT. Translating gives CASQGYSNQPQHF. This chain uses TRBV2 with TRBJ1-5; perhaps TRBD1 as D (6 bases). Germline values: CDR1 SNHLY, CDR2 FYNNEI. This CDR3 region has 13 residues. Trimming removed 8 bases from V and 1 base from J, with 9 bases in between.

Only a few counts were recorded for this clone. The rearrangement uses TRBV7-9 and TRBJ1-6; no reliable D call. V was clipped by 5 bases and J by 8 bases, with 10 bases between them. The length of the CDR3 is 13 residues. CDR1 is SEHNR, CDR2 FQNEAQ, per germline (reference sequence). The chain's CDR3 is CASSPSRDSPLHF. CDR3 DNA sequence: TGTGCCAGCAGCCCGAGTCGGGATTCACCCCTCCACTTT.

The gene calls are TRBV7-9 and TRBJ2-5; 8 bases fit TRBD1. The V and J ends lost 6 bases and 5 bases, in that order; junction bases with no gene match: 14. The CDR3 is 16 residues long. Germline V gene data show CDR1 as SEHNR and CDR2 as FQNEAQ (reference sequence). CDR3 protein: CASSESGRGPSETQYF. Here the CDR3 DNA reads TGTGCCAGCAGTGAGTCGGGCAGGGGGCCGTCTGAGACCCAGTACTTC.

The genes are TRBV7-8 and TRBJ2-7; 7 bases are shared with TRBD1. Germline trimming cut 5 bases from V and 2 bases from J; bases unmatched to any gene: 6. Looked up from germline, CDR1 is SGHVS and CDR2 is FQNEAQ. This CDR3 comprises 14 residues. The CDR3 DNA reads TGTGCCAGCAGCCTTAGGACAGGTGCCTACGAGCAGTACGTC. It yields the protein CASSLRTGAYEQYV.